The 20 T cell receptor beta chains below were found in one sample sequenced in a study of cytomegalovirus exposure and HLA in healthy donors. The PCR employed 60 Vbeta primers together with 13 Jbeta primers. Measured with immunoSEQ multiplex PCR; TCRdb has only the in-frame clones, and not every one. The sample consists of under 200,000 clones, 65% to 85% of them appearing once. Sequencing input: PBMCs. The receptors shown here come from a man aged 40-50 years in good health and CMV-seropositive.

The rearrangement uses TRBV28 and TRBJ2-3, with D perhaps TRBD2 (5 bases). Germline values: CDR1 MDHEN, CDR2 SYDVKM. Trimming pared 6 bases from V and 2 bases from J, leaving 12 bases between. The CDR3 sequence is 14 residues long. The CDR3 coding sequence is TGTGCCAGCAGCTATGTCGGGGACACAGATACGCAGTATTTT. As protein: CASSYVGDTDTQYF.

This rearrangement joins TRBV6-1 to TRBJ2-5; the match to TRBD1 covers 7 bases. V lost 7 bases to trimming and J lost 2 bases; unmatched junction nucleotides: 10. From germline, CDR1 is MNHNS and CDR2 SASEGT. This CDR3 is 15 amino acids long. CDR3 nucleotides: TGTGCCAGCACCCCGAGGGGGCACCCACAAGAGACCCAGTACTTC. Its protein is CASTPRGHPQETQYF.

This rearrangement joins TRBV19 to TRBJ2-7; D remains unclear. The V gene lost 3 bases and the J gene lost 2 bases, with 11 bases spanning the gap. The CDR3 length is 14 residues. Germline assignment: CDR1 LNHDA and CDR2 SQIVND (reference sequence). The CDR3 loop is CASSMPGNTYEQYF. For the CDR3, the DNA is TGTGCCAGTAGTATGCCAGGAAACACCTACGAGCAGTACTTC.

This chain links TRBV7-2 with TRBJ2-5, with D uncertain. TRBJ2-7 matches the DNA end more closely, so the J call is doubtful. The germline V gene has CDR1 SGHTA and CDR2 FQGNSA. The CDR3 sequence is 14 residues long. CDR3 protein: CASRWARSSYEQYF. CDR3 bases: TGTGCCAGCAGATGGGCCCGGTCCTCCTACGAGCAGTACTTC.

This rearrangement joins TRBV10-2 to TRBJ2-1; 7 bases are a match to TRBD2. CDR1 WSHSY and CDR2 SAAADI come from the germline V gene. This CDR3 comprises 15 residues. The V segment lost 5 bases and the J segment 6 bases; nucleotides outside the gene matches: 10. CDR3 nucleotide sequence: TGCGCCAGCAGTCTCGGCTTAGCGGGCCTCAATGAGCAGTTCTTC. This sequence encodes CASSLGLAGLNEQFF.

This clone was found once. Other nucleotide sequences from this sample produce the same CDR3. The chain uses TRBV6-6 and TRBJ1-2, with D possibly matching TRBD1 (5 bases). The V gene's germline CDR1 is MNHNY and CDR2 SVGAGI (reference sequence). The CDR3 is 13 amino acids. V shed 0 bases and J shed 6 bases, with 8 bases lying between them. CDR3 DNA: TGTGCCAGCAGTTACTCGGGGGGAGATGGCTACACCTTC. Its translation: CASSYSGGDGYTF.

The V gene is TRBV5-1, the J gene TRBJ2-1, with 12 bases lining up with TRBD2. Unmatched junction bases numbered 6, after V lost 1 base and J lost 10 bases. CDR1 SGHRS and CDR2 YFSETQ come from the germline V gene. The CDR3 extends over 15 amino acids. CDR3 sequence reads: CASSLFASGGAEQFF. As DNA, the CDR3 is TGCGCCAGCAGCTTGTTTGCTAGCGGGGGGGCAGAGCAGTTCTTC.

The V and J genes are TRBV5-1 and TRBJ2-7; D is perhaps TRBD1 (6 bases). V was trimmed by 0 bases and J by 2 bases, leaving 12 bases between them. Looked up from germline, CDR1 is SGHRS and CDR2 is YFSETQ. The CDR3 sequence is 15 residues long. The CDR3 loop reads CASSLEGTLTYEQYF. The DNA for the CDR3 is TGCGCCAGCAGCTTGGAAGGGACATTGACCTACGAGCAGTACTTC.

The J gene is TRBJ2-2, the V gene TRBV5-1; 8 bases line up with TRBD1. CDR3 length: 15 amino acids. V trimming: 4 bases; J trimming: 5 bases; junction bases outside the gene matches: 7. Per the germline V gene, CDR1 is SGHRS and CDR2 is YFSETQ. This CDR3 is CASSHDRGRTGELFF. Written as DNA, the CDR3 is TGCGCCAGCAGCCACGACAGGGGACGGACCGGGGAGCTGTTTTTT. Looking up the rest from reference TRBV5-1 and TRBJ2-2 gives the full variable domain: KAGVTQTPRYLIKTRGQQVTLSCSPISGHRSVSWYQQTPGQGLQFLFEYFSETQRNKGNFPGRFSGRQFSNSRSEMNVSTLELGDSALYLCASSHDRGRTGELFFGEGSRLTVL.

The V gene is TRBV9, the J gene TRBJ2-1, with 8 bases that match TRBD1. The CDR3 runs to 15 residues. Trimming at V came to 4 bases and at J to 1 base, leaving 4 bases not matched to a gene. Germline V CDR1 and CDR2: SGDLS, YYNGEE. This chain's CDR3 is CASSTDRASYNEQFF. CDR3 coding DNA: TGTGCCAGCAGCACGGACAGGGCGTCCTACAATGAGCAGTTCTTC.

In the case of this clone: The same CDR3 can be traced to other DNA sequences in this sample. V is TRBV5-1 and J is TRBJ1-5, with TRBD1 identical over 7 bases. The CDR3 totals 16 residues. The germline gives CDR1 SGHRS, CDR2 YFSETQ. Trimming at V came to 0 bases and at J to 4 bases, leaving 7 bases not matched to a gene. CDR3 residues: CASSLGAGGPNQPQHF. The CDR3 DNA is TGCGCCAGCAGCTTGGGAGCAGGGGGTCCTAATCAGCCCCAGCATTTT.

This chain joins TRBV11-2 and TRBJ1-2; weak D call: TRBD1 (5 bases). From germline, CDR1 is SGHAT and CDR2 FQNNGV. V gave up 3 bases and J gave up 9 bases, with 26 bases separating them. The CDR3 extends over 17 amino acids. CDR3 nucleotides: TGTGCCAGCAGCTTCCTCCCCCGGGCGACAGAGTTAAGTCGCTACACCTTC. It yields the protein CASSFLPRATELSRYTF.

The CDR3 DNA reads TGTGCCAGCAGGCCCACAGGGACGGCAGATACGCAGTATTTT. It specifies CASRPTGTADTQYF. The chain combines TRBV28 with TRBJ2-3; perhaps TRBD1 as D (6 bases). Germline V CDR1 and CDR2: MDHEN, SYDVKM. The CDR3 extends over 14 amino acids. Trimming stripped 6 bases from V and 4 bases from J, with 14 bases between.

DNA for the CDR3: TGTGCCAGCAGAGACCACAGGGCATCCTACGAGCAGTACTTC. Protein sequence: CASRDHRASYEQYF. The chain has TRBV6-1 and TRBJ2-7; weak D call: TRBD1 (6 bases). V lost 6 bases and J 1 base, leaving 13 bases between the germline ends. Germline V lookup: CDR1 MNHNS, CDR2 SASEGT. The CDR3 runs 14 residues.

The V gene is TRBV6-1, the J gene TRBJ1-2, with 9 bases that match TRBD1. V trimming: 4 bases; J trimming: 12 bases; junction bases outside the gene matches: 18. Germline-derived CDR1 and CDR2 are MNHNS and SASEGT. The CDR3 loop spans 16 amino acids. The chain's CDR3 is CASSALSTQGGQGHTF. As DNA, the CDR3 is TGTGCCAGCAGTGCCCTCTCAACGCAGGGGGGACAGGGCCACACCTTC.

The V and J genes are TRBV5-1 and TRBJ2-1, with 9 bases identical to TRBD1. The V segment lost 3 bases and the J segment 4 bases; nucleotides outside the gene matches: 8. Germline V gene lookup returns CDR1 SGHRS and CDR2 YFSETQ. The CDR3 has 16 amino acids. The CDR3 is CASSWIPGTGYNEQFF. CDR3 nucleotide sequence: TGCGCCAGCAGCTGGATACCCGGGACAGGGTACAATGAGCAGTTCTTC.

The CDR3 nucleotides read TGCGCCAGCAGCTTCCTTGGACTAGCGGGATCGGGTATGAGGAATGAGCAGTTCTTC. Its protein product is CASSFLGLAGSGMRNEQFF. The rearrangement uses TRBV5-1 and TRBJ2-1; TRBD2 aligns across 12 bases. V lost 2 bases to trimming and J lost 7 bases; unmatched junction nucleotides: 16. The germline V gene has CDR1 SGHRS and CDR2 YFSETQ. The CDR3 runs 19 residues.

V gene TRBV5-6 combines with J gene TRBJ2-7; unclear D gene. Trimming removed 2 bases at V and 1 base at J, with 4 bases between. The CDR3 loop spans 12 amino acids. Germline V gene data show CDR1 as SGHDT and CDR2 as YYEEEE. Here the CDR3 reads CASSFQSYEQYF. The CDR3 DNA reads TGTGCCAGCAGCTTCCAATCCTACGAGCAGTACTTC.

Notes on this clone: Other DNA sequences from this sample encode an identical CDR3 as well. The chain carries TRBV5-1 and TRBJ2-1; 9 bases are a match to TRBD2. The CDR3 extends over 15 amino acids. CDR1 SGHRS and CDR2 YFSETQ come from the germline V gene. V shed 0 bases and J 6 bases; nucleotides not matched to a gene: 4. As DNA, the CDR3 is TGCGCCAGCAGCTTGGGGGCGGGAGGGGTCAATGAGCAGTTCTTC. This gives the protein CASSLGAGGVNEQFF.

This clone has only one observation. For the CDR3, the DNA is TGTGCCAGCAGTGAAGGGATGGGACAGGGAAATGAAAAACTGTTTTTT. It encodes CASSEGMGQGNEKLFF. The genes are TRBV6-1 and TRBJ1-4; TRBD1 matches 9 bases. Per germline, CDR1 MNHNS and CDR2 SASEGT. This CDR3 is 16 amino acids long. J gave up 5 bases and V 1 base, and 5 bases lay outside the gene matches.